This T cell receptor beta chain stems from a study of T cell responses to AZD1222 COVID-19 vaccine. V was shortened by 8 bases and J by 5 bases, with 10 bases between the two germline ends. CDR1 and CDR2 (germline): SGHRS, YFSETQ. The CDR3 contains 11 residues. Whole-study findings and limits: Vaccination with two AZD1222 doses was followed by a rise in Spike-specific TCR breadth and depth. No day 14 peak samples; only post-peak repertoires were characterized. Seropositive status at baseline applied to only six AZD1222 recipients.

About this clone: Its specificity is unknown.

Libraries were prepared by immunoSEQ multiplex PCR; TCRdb keeps only in-frame clonotypes and omits some of them. The sample carries roughly 130,000 clones, 92% recorded once. The chain recombines TRBV5-1 with TRBJ1-1; D not certain. This receptor was taken from an adult in good health. This material consisted of peripheral blood, taken on day 0 of AZD1222 vaccination. The CDR3 loop reads CASRTGTEAFF. As DNA, the CDR3 is TGCGCCAGTCGGACGGGGACTGAAGCTTTCTTT.